These 3 T cell receptor beta chains came from one sample sequenced in a study of control samples from healthy donors and cancer patients. The assay was immunoSEQ multiplex PCR, and TCRdb's table has in-frame clones only and misses some. The data contain some 45,000 clones, approximately 89% of them seen just once; the ten biggest clones take up roughly a fifth. The sequenced sample consisted of PBMCs. The receptors originated from a woman in her thirties or forties with head and neck cancer.

This clone was counted a single time. The CDR3, as DNA: TGTGCCAGCGGATTTCGTTGGACTAGTTCCGGGGAGCTGTTTTTT. It specifies CASGFRWTSSGELFF. This chain links TRBV7-2 with TRBJ2-2; TRBD2 aligns across 7 bases. Looked up from germline, CDR1 is SGHTA and CDR2 is FQGNSA. Trimming took 8 bases from V and 6 from J; bases not matched to a gene: 12. CDR3 size: 15 residues.

A remark on this clone: The DNA is left out, because the CDR3 cannot be placed on it with certainty; the CDR3 is given as TCRdb lists it. The chain's CDR3 is CASRGTWGQGAF. The chain links TRBV19 to TRBJ2-7; the D call in the table, TRBD1, was not verified against the DNA. The CDR3 contains 12 residues when both ends are counted. Germline V gene lookup returns CDR1 LNHDA and CDR2 SQIVND (reference sequence).

The chain has TRBV28 and TRBJ2-7; 7 bases agree with TRBD1. From germline, CDR1 is MDHEN and CDR2 SYDVKM. Losses at the gene ends were 8 bases for V and 2 bases for J; bases not matched to a gene: 12. The CDR3 has 15 amino acids. CDR3 residues: CASSPRTGYPYEQYF. The DNA of the CDR3 is TGTGCCAGCTCCCCCCGGACAGGATATCCCTACGAGCAGTACTTC.